One sample yielded the 32 T cell receptor beta chains listed below, sequenced in a study of CD4+ T cells in melanoma. Data came from immunoSEQ multiplex PCR; TCRdb stores just in-frame clones and leaves some out. Among around 55,000 clones listed, roughly two thirds were seen once. The sequenced sample consisted of tumor tissue. All receptors derive from a human donor with melanoma.

The rearrangement uses TRBV6-5 and TRBJ1-2; no definite D call. V was pared by 0 bases and J by 3 bases, with 11 bases between. The germline V gene encodes CDR1 MNHEY and CDR2 SVGAGI. The CDR3 totals 15 residues. The CDR3 region has the DNA TGTGCCAGCAGTTACTCGACTGTTAACGACTATGGCTACACCTTC. Translation: CASSYSTVNDYGYTF.

The chain combines TRBV2 with TRBJ2-4; 11 bases fit TRBD2. V shed 4 bases, J shed 11 bases, and the junction held 7 bases outside the gene matches. Germline assignment: CDR1 SNHLY and CDR2 FYNNEI. The CDR3 runs 14 residues. This CDR3 is CASSVPSGGLLQYF. The CDR3, as DNA: TGTGCCAGCAGTGTCCCTAGCGGGGGGCTCCTTCAGTACTTC.

V usage is TRBV11-3 and J usage is TRBJ2-7, with unresolved D. CDR1 is SGHNT and CDR2 is YENEEA in the germline V gene. The length of the CDR3 is 12 residues. V was pared by 5 bases and J by 7 bases, with 12 bases between. CDR3 DNA: TGTGCCAGCAGCCCTCATAGTGGGGAGCAGTACTTC. This gives the protein CASSPHSGEQYF.

J is TRBJ2-7 and V is TRBV7-2; the D gene could be TRBD1 or TRBD2 (5 bases each). V was shortened by 3 bases and J by 2 bases, with 11 bases between the two germline ends. Germline V lookup: CDR1 SGHTA, CDR2 FQGNSA. This CDR3 has 14 residues. CDR3 bases: TGTGCCAGCAGCTTGGCGACGGGGCCCTACGAGCAGTACTTC. Translating gives CASSLATGPYEQYF.

This sequence joins TRBV7-8 and TRBJ2-7, with 7 bases identical to TRBD1. The CDR3 loop spans 14 amino acids. Losses at the gene ends were 6 bases for V and 6 bases for J; bases not matched to a gene: 11. Germline CDR1 and CDR2: SGHVS and FQNEAQ. The CDR3 sequence is CASRGFGTAGEQYF. CDR3 DNA sequence: TGTGCCAGCAGGGGATTTGGGACAGCCGGCGAGCAGTACTTC. Based on the CDR3 plus reference TRBV7-8 and TRBJ2-7, the full variable domain is GAGVSQSPRYKVAKRGQDVALRCDPISGHVSLFWYQQALGQGPEFLTYFQNEAQLDKSGLPSDRFFAERPEGSVSTLKIQRTQQEDSAVYLCASRGFGTAGEQYFGPGTRLTVT.

This chain links TRBV6-5 with TRBJ2-1, with TRBD1 matching 8 bases. V gave up 2 bases and J gave up 11 bases; unmatched junction bases: 5. The CDR3 has 13 residues. Germline CDR1 reads MNHEY; CDR2 reads SVGAGI. The CDR3 region has the DNA TGTGCCAGCAGTTACGGGGGACAGGTCCAGCAGTTCTTC. Encoded protein: CASSYGGQVQQFF.

The chain has TRBV4-2 and TRBJ1-5; D is ambiguous. The V end was cut by 5 bases, the J end by 1 base, with 6 bases between. Germline-derived CDR1 and CDR2 are LGHNA and YNFKEQ. This CDR3 is 13 amino acids long. CDR3 sequence (DNA): TGTGCCAGCAGCTTAGGGAGCAATCAGCCCCAGCATTTT. Its protein is CASSLGSNQPQHF.

The chain couples TRBV5-1 to TRBJ1-2; D is unresolved. This CDR3 has 14 residues. Trimming stripped 0 bases from V and 2 bases from J, with 8 bases between. Germline V gene data show CDR1 as SGHRS and CDR2 as YFSETQ. The CDR3 reads CASSLVATNYGYTF. The DNA for the CDR3 is TGCGCCAGCAGCTTGGTTGCAACCAACTATGGCTACACCTTC.

V gene TRBV28 combines with J gene TRBJ2-2; 7 positions match TRBD1. The CDR3 runs to 15 residues. CDR1 is MDHEN and CDR2 is SYDVKM in the germline V gene. V shed 2 bases and J 5 bases; nucleotides not matched to a gene: 5. The CDR3 protein is CASSLRDRGTGELFF. CDR3 nucleotides: TGTGCCAGCAGTTTAAGGGACAGAGGAACCGGGGAGCTGTTTTTT.

This clone was seen many times. V gene TRBV27 combines with J gene TRBJ2-7, with no clear D. Trimming stripped 1 base from V and 6 bases from J, with 7 bases between. CDR1 is MNHEY and CDR2 is SMNVEV in the germline V gene (reference sequence). The CDR3 spans 12 residues. CDR3 DNA sequence: TGTGCCAGCAGTTTATGGGGTTCCGAGCAGTACTTC. This codes for CASSLWGSEQYF.

The V and J genes are TRBV4-2 and TRBJ2-3; 16 nucleotides line up with TRBD2. Germline V gene lookup returns CDR1 LGHNA and CDR2 YNFKEQ. CDR3 size: 18 residues. J was trimmed by 4 bases and V by 1 base; bases with no gene match: 5. The CDR3 sequence: CASSQGGTSGGEADTQYF. Here the CDR3 DNA reads TGTGCCAGCAGCCAAGGGGGGACTAGCGGGGGGGAGGCAGATACGCAGTATTTT.

The V gene is TRBV2, the J gene TRBJ2-7; perhaps D is TRBD1 or TRBD2 (5 bases each). The CDR3 runs to 13 residues. V shed 2 bases and J shed 2 bases, with 7 bases lying between them. The V gene's germline CDR1 is SNHLY and CDR2 FYNNEI. As DNA, the CDR3 is TGTGCCAGCAGTGAAAAGGGACCCTACGAGCAGTACTTC. It codes for CASSEKGPYEQYF.

This clone was found a few times. The J gene is TRBJ2-1, the V gene TRBV7-2; 8 nucleotides match TRBD2. With V trimmed by 2 bases and J by 6 bases, 6 bases remained unmatched. CDR1 is SGHTA, CDR2 FQGNSA, per germline. This CDR3 has 15 residues. CDR3 amino acids: CASSLPSGGPNEQFF. The DNA of the CDR3 is TGTGCCAGCAGCTTACCCAGCGGGGGACCCAATGAGCAGTTCTTC.

The V and J genes are TRBV15 and TRBJ1-4; possibly TRBD1 for D (5 bases). CDR1 LNHNV and CDR2 YYDKDF come from the germline V gene (reference sequence). This CDR3 is 14 amino acids long. The V end lost 8 bases, the J end lost 4 bases, and 14 bases lay between the germline ends. The CDR3, as DNA: TGTGCCACCGTCCCGGGGCTGGGTAATGAAAAACTGTTTTTT. Its translation: CATVPGLGNEKLFF.

This chain links TRBV6-6 with TRBJ1-1; D not resolved. The V end was cut by 0 bases, the J end by 1 base, with 3 bases between. From germline, CDR1 is MNHNY and CDR2 SVGAGI (reference sequence). The length of the CDR3 is 13 residues. CDR3 region: CASSYSQNTEAFF. CDR3 bases: TGTGCCAGCAGTTACTCTCAGAACACTGAAGCTTTCTTT.

The chain recombines TRBV5-1 with TRBJ1-6, with 10 bases matching TRBD1. The CDR3 is 15 residues long. Germline CDR1 reads SGHRS; CDR2 reads YFSETQ. With 4 bases clipped from V and 4 bases from J, the junction kept 2 bases outside the gene matches. The CDR3 protein is CASSVGQGYNSPLHF. The CDR3 DNA sequence: TGCGCCAGCAGCGTGGGACAGGGGTATAATTCACCCCTCCACTTT. Full variable domain (remainder filled in from reference TRBV5-1 and TRBJ1-6): KAGVTQTPRYLIKTRGQQVTLSCSPISGHRSVSWYQQTPGQGLQFLFEYFSETQRNKGNFPGRFSGRQFSNSRSEMNVSTLELGDSALYLCASSVGQGYNSPLHFGNGTRLTVT.

The rearrangement links TRBV4-1 to TRBJ1-6; no reliable D call. Germline lookup yields CDR1 MGHRA and CDR2 YSYEKL. The V end was cut by 8 bases, the J end by 1 base, with 18 bases between. The CDR3 contains 17 residues. CDR3 DNA: TGCGCCAGCCGTCGGATGCGCGCGAGGTCCTATAATTCACCCCTCCACTTT. This gives the protein CASRRMRARSYNSPLHF.

The chain recombines TRBV19 with TRBJ2-3, with D possibly being TRBD1 or TRBD2 (5 bases each). The germline V gene has CDR1 LNHDA and CDR2 SQIVND (reference sequence). The CDR3 length is 15 residues. Trimming pared 4 bases from V and 0 bases from J, leaving 11 bases between. The CDR3 nucleotides read TGTGCCAGTAGTAAATGGGACCCGAGCACAGATACGCAGTATTTT. It yields the protein CASSKWDPSTDTQYF.

The V call is TRBV12-2, the J call TRBJ2-3; the D call in the table, TRBD2, was not verified against the DNA. TRBV12-2 is shown as a pseudogene. The CDR3 contains 20 residues. Here the CDR3 reads CASRLPRSASGGRGTDTQYF. CDR3 nucleotide sequence: TGTGCAAGTCGCTTACCCCGGTCGGCTAGCGGGGGGAGGGGCACAGATACGCAGTATTTT.

This chain links TRBV28 with TRBJ2-7; TRBD1 matches at 10 bases. The junction had 4 bases not matched to a gene; V was cut back by 5 bases and J by 3 bases. The CDR3 is 14 residues long. The germline V gene has CDR1 MDHEN and CDR2 SYDVKM. The CDR3 spells CASSQGDRGYEQYF. CDR3 in DNA: TGTGCCAGCAGTCAGGGGGACAGGGGCTACGAGCAGTACTTC.

This rearrangement joins TRBV5-6 to TRBJ2-7; D is possibly TRBD1 (6 bases). Looked up from germline, CDR1 is SGHDT and CDR2 is YYEEEE. The CDR3 sequence is 12 residues long. Trimming removed 0 bases at V and 6 bases at J, with 7 bases between. CDR3 DNA sequence: TGTGCCAGCAGCTTGGGGGGGCGCGAGCAGTACTTC. It specifies CASSLGGREQYF. The full variable domain, rest sourced from reference TRBV5-6 and TRBJ2-7, is DAGVTQSPTHLIKTRGQQVTLRCSPKSGHDTVSWYQQALGQGPQFIFQYYEEEERQRGNFPDRFSGHQFPNYSSELNVNALLLGDSALYLCASSLGGREQYFGPGTRLTVT.

This clone was counted between two and nine times. The chain employs TRBV10-2 and TRBJ2-1; 9 nucleotides agree with TRBD2. The germline V gene has CDR1 WSHSY and CDR2 SAAADI. The V and J ends lost 1 base and 14 bases, in that order; junction bases with no gene match: 9. This CDR3 has 14 amino acids. DNA of the CDR3: TGCGCCAGCAGTGAGTATCCTAGCGGGGTTGAAGAGTTCTTC. Protein sequence: CASSEYPSGVEEFF.

The chain employs TRBV2 and TRBJ2-1; a possible D gene is TRBD1 (6 bases). Per germline, CDR1 SNHLY and CDR2 FYNNEI. Trimming stripped 7 bases from V and 5 bases from J, with 12 bases between. The CDR3 is 13 residues long. CDR3 sequence reads: CASTTGVNNEQFF. In DNA, the CDR3 is TGTGCCAGCACGACAGGCGTAAACAATGAGCAGTTCTTC. The full variable domain, its missing parts supplied by reference TRBV2 and TRBJ2-1, is EPEVTQTPSHQVTQMGQEVILRCVPISNHLYFYWYRQILGQKVEFLVSFYNNEISEKSEIFDDQFSVERPDGSNFTLKIRSTKLEDSAMYFCASTTGVNNEQFFGPGTRLTVL.

The chain employs TRBV4-2 and TRBJ2-1; D may be TRBD1 (6 bases). The germline gives CDR1 LGHNA, CDR2 YNFKEQ. The CDR3 contains 16 residues. Trimming took 0 bases from V and 3 from J, leaving 12 bases between them. The CDR3 loop reads CASSQDLTGIYNEQFF. The CDR3 bases are TGTGCCAGCAGCCAAGATCTAACAGGGATCTACAATGAGCAGTTCTTC.

This clone was detected many times. V and J are TRBV5-1 and TRBJ2-2; D remains unclear. With 3 bases removed from V and 4 bases from J, the gap between germline ends came to 10 bases. The CDR3 covers 14 residues. CDR1 SGHRS and CDR2 YFSETQ come from the germline V gene. The CDR3 sequence is CASSSIGPTGELFF. The DNA of the CDR3 is TGCGCCAGCAGCTCGATAGGGCCCACCGGGGAGCTGTTTTTT.

This chain uses TRBV13 with TRBJ2-5, with D hard to call. In germline, CDR1 is PRHDT, CDR2 FYEKMQ (reference sequence). The ends were cut back, 1 base at V and 0 bases at J, with 6 bases in the middle. The CDR3 loop spans 14 amino acids. DNA for the CDR3: TGTGCCAGCAGCTTAGCCAGCAACCAAGAGACCCAGTACTTC. Translating gives CASSLASNQETQYF. The full variable domain, its missing parts supplied by reference TRBV13 and TRBJ2-5, is AAGVIQSPRHLIKEKRETATLKCYPIPRHDTVYWYQQGPGQDPQFLISFYEKMQSDKGSIPDRFSAQQFSDYHSELNMSSLELGDSALYFCASSLASNQETQYFGPGTRLLVL.

This sequence joins TRBV2 and TRBJ1-2, with a weak D call TRBD1 (5 bases). Germline V gene data show CDR1 as SNHLY and CDR2 as FYNNEI. V lost 4 bases, J lost 4 bases, and 13 bases lay in between. The CDR3 is 14 amino acids. CDR3 sequence (DNA): TGTGCCAGCAGTGGGTCCAGGGACGGCTATGGCTACACCTTC. This translates into CASSGSRDGYGYTF.

The chain has TRBV2 and TRBJ2-1; D possibly corresponds to TRBD1 (6 bases). Germline V gives CDR1 SNHLY, CDR2 FYNNEI. This CDR3 is 15 amino acids long. V lost 5 bases, J lost 1 base, and 12 bases lay in between. CDR3 bases: TGTGCCAGCAGTCAGGGGCCCTCGTCCTACAATGAGCAGTTCTTC. This gives the protein CASSQGPSSYNEQFF.

This clone occurred a few times. The chain links TRBV5-6 to TRBJ2-7, with unresolved D. The CDR3 covers 11 residues. V lost 4 bases to trimming and J lost 2 bases, with 4 bases between them. Germline V gene sequence: CDR1 SGHDT, CDR2 YYEEEE. CDR3 sequence: CASSLTYEQYF. CDR3 nucleotides: TGTGCCAGCAGCCTTACCTACGAGCAGTACTTC. Full variable domain (rest looked up from reference TRBV5-6 and TRBJ2-7): DAGVTQSPTHLIKTRGQQVTLRCSPKSGHDTVSWYQQALGQGPQFIFQYYEEEERQRGNFPDRFSGHQFPNYSSELNVNALLLGDSALYLCASSLTYEQYFGPGTRLTVT.

The chain combines TRBV6-5 with TRBJ2-7, with TRBD1 as a possible D gene (6 bases). CDR3 size: 15 residues. Germline assignment: CDR1 MNHEY and CDR2 SVGAGI. The ends were cut back, 1 base at V and 1 base at J, with 11 bases in the middle. For the CDR3, the DNA is TGTGCCAGCAGTTACTTCCGGACAGCGTCCTACGAGCAGTACTTC. Encoded protein: CASSYFRTASYEQYF.

This clone was recorded a few times. The chain carries TRBV19 and TRBJ2-3, with D possibly being TRBD2 (6 bases). Germline lookup yields CDR1 LNHDA and CDR2 SQIVND (reference sequence). The CDR3 is 16 residues long. Trimming stripped 6 bases from V and 1 base from J, with 17 bases between. The CDR3 region is CASSPGLLFRTDTQYF. CDR3 coding DNA: TGTGCCAGTAGCCCGGGACTTCTCTTTCGCACAGATACGCAGTATTTT.

This clone has only a few counts. The rearrangement uses TRBV7-2 and TRBJ1-4; D possibly corresponds to TRBD1 (6 bases). The V end lost 8 bases, the J end lost 5 bases, and 12 bases lay between the germline ends. Germline V gene lookup returns CDR1 SGHTA and CDR2 FQGNSA. CDR3 size: 13 residues. CDR3 nucleotide sequence: TGTGCCAGCGCAAGGGGGGCGAATGAAAAACTGTTTTTT. Translating gives CASARGANEKLFF.